Listed below are T cell receptor beta chains from one sample, sequenced in a study of blood T cell repertoires in COVID-19. Using immunoSEQ multiplex PCR, the repertoire was profiled, and TCRdb retains in-frame clones only, with some absent. The sample lists about 200,000 clones, around 90% occurring once. Sample: peripheral blood. The origin of the receptors is a man aged 55 to 70 who had recovered from COVID-19. Both conserved end residues are part of each CDR3. The D gene is left open where the match is weak. Clone size, where shown, is once, few, many, or a class for clones that have expanded.

j_call d_call v_call clone_size cdr3_aa cdr3_nt
TRBJ2-1 . TRBV18 . CASSHIEYNEQFF TGTGCCAGCTCACATATAGAATACAATGAGCAGTTCTTC
TRBJ2-1 . TRBV4-3 . CASSQDPLYSYNEQFF TGCGCCAGCAGCCAAGATCCCCTTTACTCCTACAATGAGCAGTTCTTC
TRBJ2-7 TRBD2 TRBV7-2 . CASRPRLAGLYEQYF TGTGCCAGCAGACCAAGACTAGCGGGACTCTACGAGCAGTACTTC
TRBJ2-3 TRBD2 TRBV5-1 . CASSLVISGGAGTDTQYF TGCGCCAGCAGCTTGGTGATTAGCGGGGGGGCTGGAACAGATACGCAGTATTTT
TRBJ1-2 TRBD1 TRBV18 . CASSRGQGDYGYTF TGTGCCAGCTCACGCGGACAGGGTGACTATGGCTACACCTTC
TRBJ2-4 TRBD1 TRBV5-4 . CASSLQGMRSKNIQYF TGTGCCAGCAGCTTACAGGGGATGAGATCCAAAAACATTCAGTACTTC
TRBJ1-1 . TRBV7-6 . CASSLGGGDTEAFF TGTGCCAGCAGCTTAGGGGGGGGCGACACTGAAGCTTTCTTT
TRBJ2-7 . TRBV5-1 . CASSLAFLGDSYEQYF TGCGCCAGCAGCTTGGCCTTTTTAGGGGACTCCTACGAGCAGTACTTC
TRBJ2-7 TRBD1 TRBV13 . CASSFDRGRYEQYF TGTGCCAGCAGCTTCGACAGGGGGCGGTACGAGCAGTACTTC
TRBJ1-1 . TRBV25-1 . CASNPNFYIGKAFF TGTGCCAGCAATCCCAATTTTTATATCGGGAAAGCTTTCTTT
TRBJ1-2 . TRBV5-3 few CARSHRSTKLREIYGYTF TGTGCCAGAAGCCACCGCTCGACTAAGCTAAGGGAGATCTATGGCTACACCTTC
TRBJ1-6 TRBD1 TRBV6-6 . CASSPQPSGTVNSPLHF TGTGCCAGCAGTCCCCAACCTAGCGGGACAGTTAATTCACCCCTCCACTTT
TRBJ1-5 TRBD1 TRBV5-1 . CASSPGQPNQPQHF TGCGCCAGCAGCCCGGGACAGCCTAATCAGCCCCAGCATTTT
TRBJ1-4 TRBD1 TRBV7-2 few CASSLAGGQGTNEKLFF TGTGCCAGCAGCCTAGCCGGGGGACAGGGGACTAATGAAAAACTGTTTTTT
TRBJ2-7 . TRBV7-2 once CASSYPSGYEQYF TGTGCCAGCAGCTATCCCTCCGGTTACGAGCAGTACTTC
TRBJ2-1 . TRBV5-4 . CASSLITGRSNEQFF TGTGCCAGCAGCTTGATAACAGGACGCAGCAATGAGCAGTTCTTC
TRBJ1-1 . TRBV6-1 . CASSEIYTEAFF TGTGCCAGCAGTGAAATCTACACTGAAGCTTTCTTT
TRBJ2-7 TRBD2 TRBV6-7 . CASSNPLPGLAGIGEQYF TGTGCCAGCAGTAATCCCCTACCGGGACTAGCGGGGATCGGCGAGCAGTACTTC
TRBJ2-1 . TRBV27 . CASSLRRSSVSEQFF TGTGCCAGCAGTTTAAGGAGGTCGTCAGTCAGTGAGCAGTTCTTC
TRBJ2-3 . TRBV11-1 once CASSGAGASTDTQYF TGTGCCAGCAGCGGGGCAGGAGCGAGCACAGATACGCAGTATTTT
TRBJ2-7 . TRBV18 . CASSPPGESYEQYF TGTGCCAGCTCACCGCCGGGGGAGTCCTACGAGCAGTACTTC
TRBJ2-1 TRBD2 TRBV10-3 once CAISPSMAGGPYNEQFF TGTGCCATCAGTCCAAGTATGGCGGGGGGGCCCTACAATGAGCAGTTCTTC
TRBJ1-4 . TRBV28 once CASRTEYYEKLFF TGTGCCAGCAGGACTGAGTACTATGAAAAACTGTTTTTT
TRBJ2-3 TRBD1 TRBV24-1 few CATSDPTGSTQYF TGTGCCACCAGTGATCCGACAGGGAGTACGCAGTATTTT
TRBJ2-1 TRBD2 TRBV28 . CASSPELAGSYNEQFF TGTGCCAGCAGTCCGGAACTAGCGGGGTCCTACAATGAGCAGTTCTTC
TRBJ2-1 TRBD2 TRBV7-3 . CASSLQASGSVRDEQFF TGTGCCAGCAGCTTGCAGGCTAGCGGGAGTGTTAGGGATGAGCAGTTCTTC
TRBJ1-2 TRBD1 TRBV5-4 . CASSLGQGPLGYTF TGTGCCAGCAGCTTGGGACAGGGGCCCTTGGGCTACACCTTC
TRBJ1-2 TRBD1 TRBV7-2 . CASSSRTGLNYGYTF TGTGCCAGCAGCTCTAGGACAGGGTTAAACTATGGCTACACCTTC
TRBJ1-2 TRBD1 TRBV30 . CAWSRGSGGSRDYGYTF TGTGCCTGGAGTAGAGGGTCAGGGGGCTCTAGGGACTATGGCTACACCTTC
TRBJ2-7 . TRBV28 once CASSPQSGRPYEQYF TGTGCCAGCAGCCCTCAAAGCGGCCGTCCCTACGAGCAGTACTTC
TRBJ1-2 . TRBV6-5 . CASSYSAGPTYTF TGTGCCAGCAGTTACTCGGCGGGACCCACCTACACCTTC
TRBJ1-2 . TRBV5-1 . CASTPNPGFGYTF TGCGCCAGCACCCCGAATCCCGGGTTTGGCTACACCTTC
TRBJ1-1 . TRBV6-4 . CASSDREGTEAFF TGTGCCAGCAGTGACAGGGAGGGCACTGAAGCTTTCTTT
TRBJ2-7 . TRBV7-8 once CASSLSRGYRYEQYF TGTGCCAGCAGCCTTAGCCGGGGATATCGGTACGAGCAGTACTTC
TRBJ2-1 . TRBV9 . CASSAERSSYNEQFF TGTGCCAGCAGCGCCGAGCGGTCCTCCTACAATGAGCAGTTCTTC
TRBJ1-1 . TRBV2 few CASSSRGTEAFF TGTGCCAGCAGTTCCAGGGGAACTGAAGCTTTCTTT
TRBJ2-3 TRBD2 TRBV19 . CASSIRVAGATDTQYF TGTGCCAGTAGTATTAGAGTAGCGGGAGCCACAGATACGCAGTATTTT
TRBJ1-2 . TRBV24-1 . CATSESGWGYTF TGTGCCACCAGTGAGTCAGGGTGGGGCTACACCTTC
TRBJ1-5 . TRBV28 . CASSRGGDNQPQHF TGTGCCAGCAGTCGAGGGGGGGACAATCAGCCCCAGCATTTT
TRBJ2-1 . TRBV11-3 . CASSLLGGGNHNEQFF TGTGCCAGCAGCCTCCTAGGGGGGGGGAACCATAATGAGCAGTTCTTC
TRBJ2-2 . TRBV19 once CASSIGPVPLNTGELFF TGTGCCAGTAGTATAGGTCCCGTTCCCCTTAACACCGGGGAGCTGTTTTTT
TRBJ2-2 . TRBV11-2 . CASSLQVTGELFF TGTGCCAGCAGCTTGCAGGTCACCGGGGAGCTGTTTTTT
TRBJ1-5 TRBD1 TRBV6-6 . CASSPANRGPSNQPQHF TGTGCCAGCAGTCCGGCAAACAGGGGGCCAAGCAATCAGCCCCAGCATTTT
TRBJ2-1 TRBD2 TRBV5-1 . CASSSTSGKSSYNEQFF TGCGCCAGCAGCTCGACTAGCGGGAAGAGCTCCTACAATGAGCAGTTCTTC
TRBJ1-2 TRBD1 TRBV28 . CASESPRTGVGYGYTF TGTGCCAGCGAATCCCCGAGGACAGGGGTAGGGTATGGCTACACCTTC
TRBJ2-2 . TRBV5-1 . CASRTTANTGELFF TGCGCCAGCAGGACGACAGCGAACACCGGGGAGCTGTTTTTT
TRBJ2-3 . TRBV27 . CASSFLDNTRTDTQYF TGTGCCAGCAGTTTTTTGGACAACACTCGCACAGATACGCAGTATTTT
TRBJ2-7 . TRBV5-1 once CASSLGAKFYEQYF TGCGCCAGCAGCTTGGGGGCTAAATTCTACGAGCAGTACTTC
TRBJ2-3 . TRBV19 . CASSIGREGVFVTDTQYF TGTGCCAGTAGTATCGGCCGGGAAGGTGTCTTTGTGACAGATACGCAGTATTTT
TRBJ1-2 . TRBV9 . CASNRPGSNYGYTF TGTGCCAGCAACCGGCCAGGGTCGAACTATGGCTACACCTTC
TRBJ1-5 . TRBV6-6 once CASSYSAGSNQPQHF TGTGCCAGCAGTTACTCGGCGGGGAGCAATCAGCCCCAGCATTTT
TRBJ1-4 . TRBV5-6 . CASSLPDSRNEKLFF TGTGCCAGCAGCTTGCCTGACAGCCGGAATGAAAAACTGTTTTTT
TRBJ2-7 . TRBV5-1 . CASSLDGDFYEQYF TGCGCCAGCAGCTTGGATGGGGACTTCTACGAGCAGTACTTC
TRBJ2-2 . TRBV10-3 . CAISAQRGGYDTGELFF TGTGCCATCAGTGCCCAAAGGGGGGGTTACGACACCGGGGAGCTGTTTTTT
TRBJ2-7 . TRBV19 . CASSIQGLVSYEQYF TGTGCCAGTAGTATACAGGGACTCGTCTCCTACGAGCAGTACTTC
TRBJ1-1 . TRBV28 . CASSPFGVGNTEAFF TGTGCCAGCAGCCCCTTCGGGGTGGGGAACACTGAAGCTTTCTTT
TRBJ2-3 . TRBV13 . CASSLMGRYTDTQYF TGTGCCAGCAGCTTAATGGGGCGCTACACAGATACGCAGTATTTT
TRBJ1-2 . TRBV10-2 . CASRQRGATGDVYTF TGCGCCAGCAGGCAGCGGGGGGCTACAGGCGATGTCTACACCTTC
TRBJ2-1 TRBD2 TRBV7-3 . CASSLTSGGGYNEQFF TGTGCCAGCAGCTTAACCTCGGGAGGCGGGTACAATGAGCAGTTCTTC
TRBJ1-2 . TRBV6-6 once CASREGIYGYTF TGTGCCAGCAGGGAGGGGATCTATGGCTACACCTTC